This TCR beta chain was profiled in a study of blood T cell repertoires in COVID-19. Study background: The cDNA or gDNA used as material had been derived from T cells, B-cell-depleted T cells, or PBMCs.

Sequenced by immunoSEQ multiplex PCR; TCRdb stores in-frame clones only, minus some. Of tens of thousands of clones in the sample, 90% were seen once. There are 16 residues in the CDR3. Germline V gene lookup returns CDR1 MGHRA and CDR2 YSYEKL. The trim removed 8 bases at V and 1 base at J, leaving 13 bases unmatched. The rearrangement links TRBV4-1 to TRBJ1-2, with 7 bases aligning to TRBD1. The clonotype was recovered from a man between 60 and 75 years old with active or convalescent COVID-19. Sequenced sample: peripheral blood. The CDR3 DNA is TGCGCCAGCGGGGAGAGGGCGACAGGGAGTAACTATGGCTACACCTTC. It encodes CASGERATGSNYGYTF.